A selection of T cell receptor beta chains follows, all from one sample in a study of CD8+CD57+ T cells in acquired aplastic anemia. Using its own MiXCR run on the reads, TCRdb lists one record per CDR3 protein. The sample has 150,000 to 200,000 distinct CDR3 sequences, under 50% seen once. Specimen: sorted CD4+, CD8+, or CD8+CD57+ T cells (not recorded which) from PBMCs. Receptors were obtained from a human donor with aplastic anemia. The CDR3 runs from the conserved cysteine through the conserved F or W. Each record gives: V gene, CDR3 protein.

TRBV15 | CATSRDGREQYF
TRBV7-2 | CASSLEEYNSPLHF
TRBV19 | CASGAGTGLLVGYTF
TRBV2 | CASSTGSGEQFF
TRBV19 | CASGMGKAGDNQPQHF
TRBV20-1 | CSARGTPWRTGRWENNSPLHF
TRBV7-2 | CASSPRQTALPLHF
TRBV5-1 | CASSYRDSHNEQFF
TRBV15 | CATSTRTALTNEKLFF
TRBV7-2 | CASSLAQGGYYEQYF
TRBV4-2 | CASSLGQAGGYNSPLHF
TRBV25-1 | CASSESPGAYGYTF
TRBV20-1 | CSAQQGASNYEQYF
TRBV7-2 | CASSSSIRGNNYGYTF
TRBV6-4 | CASSPDRGQGEQPQHF
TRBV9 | CASSVEGQSSYEQYF
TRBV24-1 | CATSLGGTGELFF
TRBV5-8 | CASSPVEGHNSPLHF
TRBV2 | CASASGEDTQYF
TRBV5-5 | CASSWAQNQPQHF
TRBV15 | CATSRVRGEQFF
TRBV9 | CASARGGGPSNQPQHF